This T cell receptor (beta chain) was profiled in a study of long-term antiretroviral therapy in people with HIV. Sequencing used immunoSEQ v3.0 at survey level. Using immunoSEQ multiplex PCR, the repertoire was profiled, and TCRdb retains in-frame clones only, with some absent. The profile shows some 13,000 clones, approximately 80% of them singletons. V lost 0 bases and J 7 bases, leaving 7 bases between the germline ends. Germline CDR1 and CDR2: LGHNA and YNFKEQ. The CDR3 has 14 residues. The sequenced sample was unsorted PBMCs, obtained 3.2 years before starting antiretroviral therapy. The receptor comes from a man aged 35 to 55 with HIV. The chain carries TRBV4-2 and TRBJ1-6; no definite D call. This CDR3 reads CASSQELRNSPLHF. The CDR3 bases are TGTGCCAGCAGCCAAGAACTAAGGAATTCACCCCTCCACTTT.